These 28 T cell receptor beta chains came from one sample sequenced in a study of T cells in Graves' hyperthyroidism and ophthalmopathy. RNA transcripts yielded amplified TCR beta CDR3 regions. During a first-round RT-PCR of the TCR CDR3, the HTBI primer set was used. In TCRdb, the multiplex PCR reads were re-called with MiXCR into one record per CDR3 protein. The data contain 340,000 or so distinct CDR3 sequences, roughly a fifth of them singletons. Specimen: blood. The receptors shown here come from a woman aged 45-65 years with Graves' hyperthyroidism.

This clonotype has a count of ten or more. The rearrangement joins TRBV28 to TRBJ2-7, with a weak D call TRBD1 (6 bases). There are 14 residues in the CDR3. Germline CDR1 reads MDHEN; CDR2 reads SYDVKM. Trimming stripped 7 bases from V and 2 bases from J, with 15 bases between. CDR3 in DNA: TGTGCCAGCAACCCCGGACAGAACACCTACGAGCAGTACTTC. Its protein product is CASNPGQNTYEQYF. Looking up the rest from reference TRBV28 and TRBJ2-7 gives the full variable domain: DVKVTQSSRYLVKRTGEKVFLECVQDMDHENMFWYRQDPGLGLRLIYFSYDVKMKEKGDIPEGYSVSREKKERFSLILESASTNQTSMYLCASNPGQNTYEQYFGPGTRLTVT.

This clonotype was seen a single time. The chain carries TRBV6-1 and TRBJ1-4; D unresolved. The CDR3 extends over 15 amino acids. Trimming left V 5 bases short and J 0 bases short, with 10 bases between. Per germline, CDR1 MNHNS and CDR2 SASEGT. In DNA form, the CDR3 reads TGTGCCAGCAGTAGCCTCGGGACAACTAATGAAAAACTGTTTTTT. Encoded protein: CASSSLGTTNEKLFF.

This clonotype was detected only a few times. A much larger clone differs from this one at a single base, so this may be a read error. The chain employs TRBV20-1 and TRBJ2-5; D remains ambiguous. Looked up from germline, CDR1 is DFQATT and CDR2 is SNEGSKA (reference sequence). CDR3 length: 13 amino acids. The V gene lost 2 bases and the J gene lost 7 bases, with 14 bases spanning the gap. The CDR3 sequence is CSARRAYRGTQYF. The DNA for the CDR3 is TGCAGTGCTAGAAGAGCCTACCGAGGGACCCAGTACTTC.

This clonotype was picked up many times. This CDR3 is CASSQGRGEKLFF. DNA of the CDR3: TGTGCCAGCAGCCAAGGCAGGGGTGAAAAACTGTTTTTT. This chain links TRBV3-1 with TRBJ1-4, with D tentatively TRBD1 (6 bases). This CDR3 has 13 residues. With 1 base removed from V and 7 bases from J, the gap between germline ends came to 7 bases. Germline-derived CDR1 and CDR2 are LGHDT and YNNKEL (reference sequence).

This clonotype was counted between two and nine times. Relative to the germline gene, one junction end is altered; a read error may explain this. The V and J genes are TRBV10-3 and TRBJ1-2, with D possibly being TRBD1 (5 bases). Germline V lookup: CDR1 ENHRY, CDR2 SYGVKD. The CDR3 is 12 amino acids. The CDR3 coding sequence is TGTGCCATCAGCCGGGGGACCGTGGGCTACGCCTTC. It yields the protein CAISRGTVGYAF.

The table lists this clonotype with many counts. This rearrangement joins TRBV3-1 to TRBJ2-2; 7 nucleotides line up with TRBD2. The ends lost 1 base at V and 3 bases at J; junction bases unmatched: 8. Germline CDR1 and CDR2: LGHDT and YNNKEL (reference sequence). The CDR3 loop spans 17 amino acids. CDR3 coding DNA: TGTGCCAGCAGCCAAGCGGCGGGGCTAGCGGACACCGGGGAGCTGTTTTTT. Its protein product is CASSQAAGLADTGELFF.

This clonotype has just a few counts. A much larger clone sits a single nucleotide away, making a read error possible. The gene calls are TRBV28 and TRBJ2-3, with 7 bases that match TRBD1. This CDR3 contains 17 residues. In germline, CDR1 is MDHEN, CDR2 SYDVKM. As DNA, the CDR3 is TGTGCCGGCAGTCCGGGCCCGGGACAGAAAGGGGCAGATACGCAGTATTTT. Its protein product is CAGSPGPGQKGADTQYF.

Note on this clonotype: The junction differs from germline at one of its ends, possibly a read error. This rearrangement joins TRBV6-5 to TRBJ1-5, with unresolved D. CDR3 length: 15 amino acids. Germline values: CDR1 MNHEY, CDR2 SVGAGI. CDR3 coding DNA: TGTGCCAACAGTTACTCGAGGAACTATGGTCAGCCCCAGCATTTT. Amino acid sequence: CANSYSRNYGQPQHF.

In its sample, this clonotype was seen a few times. The CDR3, as DNA: TGTGCCAGCAGTCCCAATGGCGACGAGCAGTACTTC. Residues: CASSPNGDEQYF. The chain recombines TRBV6-2 or TRBV6-3 with TRBJ2-7; D gene unclear. The CDR3 sequence is 12 residues long. Germline V gene lookup returns CDR1 MNHEY and CDR2 SVGEGT. The V end was cut by 5 bases, the J end by 5 bases, with 10 bases between.

The CDR3 DNA sequence: TGTGCCAGCAGCCGGCGCGGGATCCAAGAGACCCAGTACTTC. The encoded protein is CASSRRGIQETQYF. The V call is TRBV7-9, the J call TRBJ2-5, with D perhaps matching TRBD2 (6 bases). Trimming cost V 5 bases and J 1 base, with 11 bases left between them. Per the germline V gene, CDR1 is SEHNR and CDR2 is FQNEAQ (reference sequence). This CDR3 is built from 14 residues.

The chain is built from TRBV24-1 and TRBJ2-1; no definite D call. Deletions cut 4 bases from V and 6 bases from J, with 9 bases between. Germline CDR1 and CDR2: KGHDR and SFDVKD. The CDR3 runs 13 residues. CDR3 DNA sequence: TGTGCCACCAGTGAGGTAGCCATCAATGAGCAGTTCTTC. Encoded protein: CATSEVAINEQFF.

V is TRBV7-9 and J is TRBJ2-1; possible D gene TRBD1, 5 bases. Per the germline V gene, CDR1 is SEHNR and CDR2 is FQNEAQ (reference sequence). The CDR3 consists of 13 residues. V was cut by 0 bases and J by 7 bases, with 7 bases left in between. CDR3 sequence: CASSLAYRNEQFF. The CDR3 DNA sequence: TGTGCCAGCAGCTTAGCTTACAGGAATGAGCAGTTCTTC.

This clonotype was recorded at least ten times. The V gene is TRBV5-4, the J gene TRBJ2-7; 8 positions match TRBD2. The germline V gene encodes CDR1 SGHNT and CDR2 YYREEE (reference sequence). The CDR3 has 14 amino acids. Germline trimming cut 0 bases from V and 3 bases from J; bases unmatched to any gene: 2. This CDR3 reads CASSLVAGSYEQYF. CDR3 sequence (DNA): TGTGCCAGCAGCTTGGTAGCGGGGAGCTACGAGCAGTACTTC.

Many counts were recorded for this clonotype. The rearrangement links TRBV20-1 to TRBJ2-3; 12 bases fit TRBD2. V lost 3 bases, J lost 8 bases, and 6 bases stayed unmatched. CDR3 length: 14 residues. The germline V gene encodes CDR1 DFQATT and CDR2 SNEGSKA (reference sequence). The CDR3 DNA is TGCAGTGCTAGTGGGACTAGCGGGCGCGGTACGCAGTATTTT. Protein product: CSASGTSGRGTQYF.

This clonotype was counted many times. The J gene is TRBJ1-1, the V gene TRBV20-1; D might be TRBD1 (6 bases). Trimming removed 2 bases at V and 8 bases at J, with 18 bases between. CDR3 size: 14 residues. Germline lookup yields CDR1 DFQATT and CDR2 SNEGSKA (reference sequence). Here the CDR3 DNA reads TGCAGTGCTAGAACCCTCGGGGGGAGGGGGGAAGCTTTCTTT. Amino acid sequence: CSARTLGGRGEAFF.

This clonotype was seen ten or more times. The junction does not match germline at one end; this may be a read error. The rearrangement joins TRBV5-1 to TRBJ1-5; D possibly corresponds to TRBD1 (6 bases). Germline CDR1 and CDR2: SGHRS and YFSETQ. The CDR3 contains 15 residues. In DNA, the CDR3 is TGCGCCAGCACCTTGTCGGGGGGGCTCAATCAGCCCCAGCATTTT. This sequence encodes CASTLSGGLNQPQHF.

In its sample, this clonotype was seen many times. V and J are TRBV3-1 and TRBJ1-5, with TRBD1 matching over 8 bases. This CDR3 has 16 amino acids. V lost 0 bases to trimming and J lost 5 bases; unmatched junction nucleotides: 6. The germline V gene encodes CDR1 LGHDT and CDR2 YNNKEL (reference sequence). The CDR3, as DNA: TGTGCCAGCAGCCAAGACCGAGGCAGGGGGCATCAGCCCCAGCATTTT. Residues: CASSQDRGRGHQPQHF.

V usage is TRBV12-3 or TRBV12-4 and J usage is TRBJ1-4, with 7 positions matching TRBD1. V trimming: 6 bases; J trimming: 5 bases; junction bases outside the gene matches: 12. The CDR3 has 16 residues. The CDR3, as DNA: TGTGCCAGCAGGAGCGGGACAGCGTCTTTCAATGAAAAACTGTTTTTT. Its protein product is CASRSGTASFNEKLFF.

This chain uses TRBV28 with TRBJ2-5, with 8 bases matching TRBD2. After removal of 6 bases from V and 0 bases from J, the junction contained 15 bases not matched to a gene. From germline, CDR1 is MDHEN and CDR2 SYDVKM. The CDR3 length is 18 residues. CDR3 sequence reads: CASSPGGPNGPHQETQYF. The CDR3 region has the DNA TGTGCCAGCAGCCCGGGAGGGCCGAACGGGCCGCACCAAGAGACCCAGTACTTC.

In this sample, this clonotype turned up many times. The chain is built from TRBV28 and TRBJ2-7; tentatively, D is TRBD1 (5 bases). V dropped 7 bases and J dropped 2 bases, with 15 bases sitting between them. The CDR3 contains 14 residues. Germline CDR1 MDHEN, CDR2 SYDVKM. The CDR3 DNA reads TGTGCCAGCACCTTCCCAGGACAAGCCTACGAGCAGTACTTC. This sequence encodes CASTFPGQAYEQYF. Full variable domain (missing parts from reference TRBV28 and TRBJ2-7): DVKVTQSSRYLVKRTGEKVFLECVQDMDHENMFWYRQDPGLGLRLIYFSYDVKMKEKGDIPEGYSVSREKKERFSLILESASTNQTSMYLCASTFPGQAYEQYFGPGTRLTVT.

In this sample, this clonotype turned up many times. This chain uses TRBV6-2 or TRBV6-3 with TRBJ2-7; TRBD1 agrees at 8 bases. The CDR3 sequence is 15 residues long. After removal of 0 bases from V and 2 bases from J, the junction contained 3 bases not matched to a gene. The V gene's germline CDR1 is MNHEY and CDR2 SVGEGT. In DNA form, the CDR3 reads TGTGCCAGCAGTTACTCGCAGGGGGCTACCTACGAGCAGTACTTC. This gives the protein CASSYSQGATYEQYF.

The rearrangement uses TRBV20-1 and TRBJ2-3, with 9 bases matching TRBD2. The germline CDR1 and CDR2 sequences are DFQATT and SNEGSKA (reference sequence). The junction had 7 bases not matched to a gene; V was cut back by 1 base and J by 5 bases. The CDR3 is 15 residues long. For the CDR3, the DNA is TGCAGTGCTAGAGGGGCGGGGGGGGGAGGAGATACGCAGTATTTT. Translated, it gives CSARGAGGGGDTQYF.

There are a few counts of this clonotype. The rearrangement joins TRBV10-3 to TRBJ1-1; TRBD1 agrees at 7 bases. After removal of 3 bases from V and 0 bases from J, the junction contained 4 bases not matched to a gene. CDR1 is ENHRY and CDR2 is SYGVKD in the germline V gene. The CDR3 has 15 amino acids. This CDR3 reads CAISDNRGLNTEAFF. Here the CDR3 DNA reads TGTGCCATCAGTGACAACAGGGGTCTGAACACTGAAGCTTTCTTT.

The J gene is TRBJ2-5, the V gene TRBV5-1; D is ambiguous. The CDR3 is made up of 14 amino acids. Germline V gene sequence: CDR1 SGHRS, CDR2 YFSETQ. V was trimmed by 1 base and J by 5 bases, leaving 12 bases between them. The CDR3 here is CASSLFLLGETQYF. The CDR3 DNA reads as TGCGCCAGCAGCTTGTTCTTACTCGGGGAGACCCAGTACTTC.

This sequence joins TRBV7-6 and TRBJ2-6, with 11 bases lining up with TRBD1. V lost 8 bases, J lost 0 bases, and 6 bases stayed unmatched. The CDR3 has 17 amino acids. Germline V gene lookup returns CDR1 SGHVS and CDR2 FNYEAQ. Here the CDR3 DNA reads TGTGCCAGCTCCTCCGGGACAGGGGGCTCTGGGGCCAACGTCCTGACTTTC. It encodes CASSSGTGGSGANVLTF.

The table lists this clonotype with many counts. This chain joins TRBV5-5 and TRBJ1-1, with a tentative D call TRBD1 (5 bases). The CDR3 has 16 amino acids. V lost 4 bases and J 5 bases, leaving 21 bases between the germline ends. Germline-derived CDR1 and CDR2 are SGHKS and YYEKEE (reference sequence). The CDR3 sequence is CASSLWRQGPLTEAFF. In nucleotides, the CDR3 is TGTGCCAGCAGCCTCTGGAGGCAGGGTCCCTTGACTGAAGCTTTCTTT.

This clonotype came up many times. The J gene is TRBJ2-5, the V gene TRBV29-1; either TRBD1 or TRBD2 may supply D (5 bases each). In germline, CDR1 is SQVTM, CDR2 ANQGSEA. V was cut by 4 bases and J by 10 bases, with 13 bases left in between. CDR3 size: 11 residues. Here the CDR3 DNA reads TGCAGCGTTGGTGGTTGGGACCGCCAGTACTTC. It codes for CSVGGWDRQYF.

V gene TRBV20-1 combines with J gene TRBJ1-1; D is possibly TRBD1 (5 bases). Germline CDR1 reads DFQATT; CDR2 reads SNEGSKA (reference sequence). Trimming stripped 0 bases from V and 5 bases from J, with 13 bases between. The CDR3 covers 14 residues. The CDR3 DNA reads TGCAGTGCTAGAGATCCTGGGGACGGGACTGAAGCTTTCTTT. Its translation is CSARDPGDGTEAFF.